This entry lists 30 T cell receptor beta chains sequenced from one sample in a study of T cells in Graves' hyperthyroidism and ophthalmopathy. Amplification yielded TCR beta CDR3 regions, with RNA transcripts as the source. The primer set for the first-round RT-PCR of the TCR CDR3 was HTBI. Using its own MiXCR run on the multiplex PCR reads, TCRdb lists one record per CDR3 protein. Seen here are some 690,000 distinct CDR3 sequences, roughly 17% observed once, and the top ten hold around 16%. Sequences were obtained from blood. These receptors came from a man aged 45-65 years with Graves' hyperthyroidism.

The V and J genes are TRBV4-1 and TRBJ1-1; TRBD1 aligns across 9 bases. This CDR3 is 15 amino acids long. The junction had 6 bases not matched to a gene; V was cut back by 7 bases and J by 0 bases. Germline values: CDR1 MGHRA, CDR2 YSYEKL. CDR3 coding DNA: TGCGCCAGCATACCCGGGACAGGGCTGAACACTGAAGCTTTCTTT. Amino acid sequence: CASIPGTGLNTEAFF.

This clonotype was seen a handful of times. The V call is TRBV10-1, the J call TRBJ2-3, with D hard to call. V dropped 0 bases and J dropped 5 bases, with 12 bases sitting between them. The CDR3 consists of 15 residues. The germline CDR1 and CDR2 sequences are WNHNN and SYGVQD (reference sequence). CDR3 in DNA: TGCGCCAGCAGTGAGTCGTCGATAGTCGGAGATACGCAGTATTTT. This sequence encodes CASSESSIVGDTQYF.

The sample holds a few counts of this clonotype. The genes are TRBV3-1 and TRBJ2-1; 11 nucleotides agree with TRBD2. CDR1 is LGHDT and CDR2 is YNNKEL in the germline V gene (reference sequence). This CDR3 spans 16 amino acids. The V segment lost 3 bases and the J segment 7 bases; nucleotides outside the gene matches: 8. The CDR3 DNA follows: TGTGCCAGCAGCCATGAACCTAGCGGGAGGTGGAATGAGCAGTTCTTC. Translating it yields CASSHEPSGRWNEQFF.

This clonotype appeared a few times. A much larger clone is a single base away; this may be a read error. This is likely a read error, given that the CDR3 carries no conserved phenylalanine or tryptophan at its end. This sequence joins TRBV28 and TRBJ2-7; D might be TRBD1 or TRBD2, each matching 5 bases. The CDR3 consists of 17 residues. Per germline, CDR1 MDHEN and CDR2 SYDVKM. V was trimmed by 5 bases and J by 0 bases, leaving 20 bases between them. The CDR3 region has the DNA TGTGCCAGCAGTAACCCCGGGACGGCCTATAGCTCCTACGAGCAGTACCTC. This translates into CASSNPGTAYSSYEQYL.

The chain combines TRBV27 with TRBJ1-2; TRBD1 might be the D (5 bases). Germline CDR1 is MNHEY and CDR2 is SMNVEV (reference sequence). The V gene lost 3 bases and the J gene lost 6 bases, with 17 bases spanning the gap. The CDR3 runs 15 residues. This CDR3 is CASSLRDATGNGYTF. As DNA, the CDR3 is TGTGCCAGCAGTTTGAGGGACGCAACCGGAAATGGCTACACCTTC.

This clonotype has more than one count but fewer than ten. With a much larger clone just one base away, this may be a read error. For the CDR3, the DNA is TGTGCCAGCAGTTTAGCGCTCTACGAGCAGTACTTC. Translation: CASSLALYEQYF. The gene calls are TRBV12-3 or TRBV12-4 and TRBJ2-7, with D unclear. V was clipped by 0 bases and J by 3 bases, with 3 bases between them. The CDR3 is 12 residues long.

The V gene is TRBV5-1, the J gene TRBJ2-2; no firm D call. Between the trimmed V and J ends, which lost 1 base and 4 bases, there was a span of 11 bases. Germline V gene sequence: CDR1 SGHRS, CDR2 YFSETQ. The CDR3 loop spans 15 amino acids. The CDR3 bases are TGCGCCAGCAGCTTGAGGCAGACCGCCACCGGGGAGCTGTTTTTT. It translates to CASSLRQTATGELFF.

This sequence joins TRBV6-2 or TRBV6-3 and TRBJ2-7, with no clear D. The CDR3 is 15 residues long. The germline gives CDR1 MNHEY, CDR2 SVGEGT. V was shortened by 7 bases and J by 2 bases, with 18 bases between the two germline ends. For the CDR3, the DNA is TGTGCCAGCACCCAGTTATTGGACGGAACCTACGAGCAGTACTTC. It yields the protein CASTQLLDGTYEQYF.

The genes are TRBV4-1 and TRBJ1-1, with D perhaps matching TRBD1 (6 bases). This CDR3 comprises 16 residues. CDR1 is MGHRA and CDR2 is YSYEKL in the germline V gene. V lost 5 bases, J lost 1 base, and 17 bases lay in between. For the CDR3, the DNA is TGCGCCAGCAGCAACCCGGGGGCCGCCTCGAACACTGAAGCTTTCTTT. Its translation: CASSNPGAASNTEAFF.

This clonotype was recorded a few times. The J gene is TRBJ2-7, the V gene TRBV27; D gene uncertain. Germline CDR1 MNHEY, CDR2 SMNVEV (reference sequence). This CDR3 is 15 amino acids long. V was clipped by 2 bases and J by 0 bases, with 11 bases between them. The CDR3 region is CASSLISSSSYEQYF. The CDR3 region has the DNA TGTGCCAGCAGTTTAATCTCTAGTAGCTCCTACGAGCAGTACTTC.

J is TRBJ2-1 and V is TRBV19, with TRBD2 identical over 7 bases. The germline CDR1 and CDR2 sequences are LNHDA and SQIVND (reference sequence). The CDR3 is made up of 14 amino acids. Unmatched junction bases numbered 13, after V lost 10 bases and J lost 7 bases. For the CDR3, the DNA is TGTGCCACCCACCAGGGAGGGGCGGATAATGAGCAGTTCTTC. As protein: CATHQGGADNEQFF. Using reference TRBV19 and TRBJ2-1 for the parts outside the CDR3, the full variable domain is DGGITQSPKYLFRKEGQNVTLSCEQNLNHDAMYWYRQDPGQGLRLIYYSQIVNDFQKGDIAEGYSVSREKKESFPLTVTSAQKNPTAFYLCATHQGGADNEQFFGPGTRLTVL.

This clonotype was counted only a few times. V gene TRBV15 combines with J gene TRBJ2-3, with no clear D. The CDR3 loop spans 12 amino acids. V lost 4 bases to trimming and J lost 1 base, with 3 bases between them. In germline, CDR1 is LNHNV, CDR2 YYDKDF (reference sequence). CDR3 DNA sequence: TGTGCCACCAGCATCGGCACAGATACGCAGTATTTT. This encodes CATSIGTDTQYF.

The V and J genes are TRBV12-3 or TRBV12-4 and TRBJ2-3; D gene uncertain. Trimming took 3 bases from V and 4 from J, leaving 11 bases between them. This CDR3 has 14 residues. CDR3 bases: TGTGCCAGCAGTTTTCGGGCAAACGCAGATACGCAGTATTTT. Translating gives CASSFRANADTQYF.

The rearrangement joins TRBV6-1 to TRBJ2-6, with TRBD1 matching 8 bases. There are 18 residues in the CDR3. Germline trimming cut 3 bases from V and 2 bases from J; bases unmatched to any gene: 9. The germline CDR1 and CDR2 sequences are MNHNS and SASEGT. CDR3 in amino acids: CASSDGQGGLAGANVLTF. In DNA, the CDR3 is TGTGCCAGCAGTGACGGACAGGGTGGGCTCGCTGGGGCCAACGTCCTGACTTTC.

This clonotype was observed many times. The rearrangement links TRBV24-1 to TRBJ1-5; D is undetermined. This CDR3 comprises 12 residues. Germline-derived CDR1 and CDR2 are KGHDR and SFDVKD. V lost 1 base, J lost 4 bases, and 1 base lay in between. The CDR3 sequence: CATSDFNQPQHF. The DNA for the CDR3 is TGTGCCACCAGTGATTTTAATCAGCCCCAGCATTTT.

The CDR3 reads CASSLDGTGITEAFF. Here the CDR3 DNA reads TGTGCCAGCAGCTTGGACGGGACAGGGATCACTGAAGCTTTCTTT. The gene calls are TRBV11-2 and TRBJ1-1; 9 bases are a match to TRBD1. V trimming: 3 bases; J trimming: 4 bases; junction bases outside the gene matches: 6. The CDR3 has 15 amino acids. Germline-derived CDR1 and CDR2 are SGHAT and FQNNGV.

J is TRBJ2-3 and V is TRBV7-3, with 10 bases aligning to TRBD2. Germline V gives CDR1 SGHTA, CDR2 FQGTGA. The junction had 10 bases not matched to a gene; V was cut back by 4 bases and J by 0 bases. The CDR3 loop spans 18 amino acids. The CDR3 region is CASSSSGTSAPSTDTQYF. In DNA, the CDR3 is TGTGCCAGCAGCTCTTCCGGGACTAGCGCCCCTAGCACAGATACGCAGTATTTT.

This clonotype was counted many times. The genes are TRBV10-3 and TRBJ2-7; D perhaps matches TRBD1 (6 bases). This CDR3 has 14 residues. CDR1 and CDR2 (germline): ENHRY, SYGVKD. The V end was cut by 2 bases, the J end by 5 bases, with 13 bases between. In DNA form, the CDR3 reads TGTGCCATCAGTGAGGGCAGGGGAACCCACGAGCAGTACTTC. Its protein product is CAISEGRGTHEQYF.

The J gene is TRBJ2-4, the V gene TRBV7-2; TRBD1 or TRBD2 may be the D gene (5 bases each). V dropped 5 bases and J dropped 1 base, with 18 bases sitting between them. The CDR3 sequence is 17 residues long. Germline loops: CDR1 SGHTA, CDR2 FQGNSA. CDR3: CASSTRRPGKAKNIQYF. The DNA of the CDR3 is TGTGCCAGCAGCACGAGGAGGCCAGGGAAGGCCAAAAACATTCAGTACTTC. Using reference TRBV7-2 and TRBJ2-4 for the parts outside the CDR3, the full variable domain is GAGVSQSPSNKVTEKGKDVELRCDPISGHTALYWYRQSLGQGLEFLIYFQGNSAPDKSGLPSDRFSAERTGGSVSTLTIQRTQQEDSAVYLCASSTRRPGKAKNIQYFGAGTRLSVL.

This clonotype has at least ten counts. The rearrangement joins TRBV7-9 to TRBJ2-5, with 9 bases fitting TRBD1. This CDR3 has 13 residues. V was pared by 5 bases and J by 4 bases, with 2 bases of the junction left unmatched. From germline, CDR1 is SEHNR and CDR2 FQNEAQ (reference sequence). The CDR3 DNA reads as TGTGCCAGCAGCATGGGACAGGGAGAGACCCAGTACTTC. Translating gives CASSMGQGETQYF.

V gene TRBV6-1 combines with J gene TRBJ2-7; TRBD2 is a possible D gene (6 bases). Trimming removed 6 bases from V and 3 bases from J, with 18 bases in between. The CDR3 has 15 amino acids. The V gene's germline CDR1 is MNHNS and CDR2 SASEGT. The CDR3 here is CASSQGGLGYYEQYF. The CDR3 DNA is TGTGCCAGCAGCCAGGGAGGACTGGGATACTACGAGCAGTACTTC.

The sample holds a few counts of this clonotype. The chain recombines TRBV4-1 with TRBJ2-7; tentatively, D is TRBD2 (6 bases). The CDR3 has 15 residues. From germline, CDR1 is MGHRA and CDR2 YSYEKL. Trimming cost V 0 bases and J 6 bases, with 15 bases left between them. The CDR3, as DNA: TGCGCCAGCAGCCAAGACGGGGGATTGGTAACCGAGCAGTACTTC. Translation gives CASSQDGGLVTEQYF.

This clonotype was found many times. The J gene is TRBJ1-2, the V gene TRBV2; D gene uncertain. The CDR3 has 16 residues. Trimming pared 1 base from V and 2 bases from J, leaving 14 bases between. The germline gives CDR1 SNHLY, CDR2 FYNNEI. Here the CDR3 DNA reads TGTGCCAGCAGTGAAGGGTGGCCGGGCCCAAACTATGGCTACACCTTC. This translates into CASSEGWPGPNYGYTF.

This clonotype was counted ten times or more. This chain joins TRBV28 and TRBJ1-6, with D unresolved. CDR3 length: 14 amino acids. V lost 7 bases and J 5 bases, leaving 12 bases between the germline ends. Looked up from germline, CDR1 is MDHEN and CDR2 is SYDVKM. The DNA of the CDR3 is TGTGCCAGCACCCGGAAGTTGGATAATTCACCCCTCCACTTT. This translates into CASTRKLDNSPLHF.

This clonotype was seen a few times. CDR3 in DNA: TGTGCCAGCAGTCCCACCCCCCATCAGAGACAGCCCCAGCATTTT. Residues: CASSPTPHQRQPQHF. The chain combines TRBV28 with TRBJ1-5, with unresolved D. The V end lost 5 bases, the J end lost 7 bases, and 18 bases lay between the germline ends. Germline CDR1 MDHEN, CDR2 SYDVKM. The CDR3 length is 15 residues.

Many counts were recorded for this clonotype. V is TRBV5-1 and J is TRBJ1-1, with D maybe TRBD1 (5 bases). The CDR3 consists of 15 residues. Germline V CDR1 and CDR2: SGHRS, YFSETQ. V lost 0 bases and J 1 base, leaving 10 bases between the germline ends. The CDR3 DNA is TGCGCCAGCAGCTTGGCCGACAGACGGAACACTGAAGCTTTCTTT. This codes for CASSLADRRNTEAFF.

This clonotype has a handful of counts. This rearrangement joins TRBV28 to TRBJ2-7; TRBD1 aligns across 8 bases. Germline assignment: CDR1 MDHEN and CDR2 SYDVKM. The CDR3 spans 13 residues. Unmatched junction bases numbered 5, after V lost 7 bases and J lost 3 bases. The CDR3 nucleotides read TGTGCCAGCACCCGGGGACAGGACTACGAGCAGTACTTC. Translating gives CASTRGQDYEQYF.

This rearrangement joins TRBV25-1 to TRBJ2-1, with D possibly being TRBD1 or TRBD2 (5 bases each). This CDR3 region has 19 residues. Deletions cut 6 bases from V and 1 base from J, with 25 bases between. CDR1 is MGHDK, CDR2 SYGVNS, per germline. As DNA, the CDR3 is TGTGCCAGCAGAGGCGAGGGAAACTGGACACTACGGTCCTACAATGAGCAGTTCTTC. It is translated as CASRGEGNWTLRSYNEQFF.

This clonotype was recorded at least ten times. V and J are TRBV6-2 or TRBV6-3 and TRBJ1-1; D is perhaps TRBD1 (6 bases). V lost 5 bases and J lost 0, with 13 bases in between. Per germline, CDR1 MNHEY and CDR2 SVGEGT. The CDR3 is 15 residues long. The CDR3 loop is CASSSRGQMNTEAFF. CDR3 nucleotide sequence: TGTGCCAGCAGTAGCAGGGGACAAATGAACACTGAAGCTTTCTTT.

V usage is TRBV24-1 and J usage is TRBJ2-7; 7 bases are shared with TRBD1. CDR1 KGHDR and CDR2 SFDVKD come from the germline V gene. J lost 2 bases, V lost 7 bases, and 1 base had no gene match. The CDR3 is made up of 12 amino acids. Here the CDR3 reads CATSQGAYEQYF. CDR3 sequence (DNA): TGTGCCACCAGCCAGGGGGCCTACGAGCAGTACTTC.